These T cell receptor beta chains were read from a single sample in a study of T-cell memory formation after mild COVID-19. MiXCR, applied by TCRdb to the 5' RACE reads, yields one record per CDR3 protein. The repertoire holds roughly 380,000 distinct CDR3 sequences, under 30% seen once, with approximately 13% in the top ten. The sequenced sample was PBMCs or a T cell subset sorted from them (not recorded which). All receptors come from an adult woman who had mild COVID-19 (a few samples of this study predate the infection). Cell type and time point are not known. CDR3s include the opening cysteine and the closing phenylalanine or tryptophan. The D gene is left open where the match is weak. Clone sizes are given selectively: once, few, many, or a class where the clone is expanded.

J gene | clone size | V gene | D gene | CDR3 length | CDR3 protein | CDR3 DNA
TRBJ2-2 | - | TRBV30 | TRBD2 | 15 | CAWISLAGNTGELFF | TGTGCCTGGATCTCGTTAGCGGGCAACACCGGGGAGCTGTTTTTT
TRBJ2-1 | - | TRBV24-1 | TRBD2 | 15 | CATSEWGGGDNEQFF | TGTGCCACCAGTGAATGGGGCGGGGGGGACAATGAGCAGTTCTTC
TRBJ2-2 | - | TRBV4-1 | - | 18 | CASSQWPAGPPNTGELFF | TGCGCCAGCAGCCAATGGCCTGCCGGTCCACCGAACACCGGGGAGCTGTTTTTT
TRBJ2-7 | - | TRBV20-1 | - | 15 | CSARDPQGRDYEQYF | TGCAGTGCTAGAGATCCACAGGGGAGGGATTACGAGCAGTACTTC
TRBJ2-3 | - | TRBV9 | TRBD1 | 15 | CASSAKGQAADTQYF | TGTGCCAGCAGCGCAAAAGGACAGGCGGCAGATACGCAGTATTTT
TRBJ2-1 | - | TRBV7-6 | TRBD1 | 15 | CASTRRTGEVNEQFF | TGTGCCAGCACCCGCCGGACAGGGGAGGTCAATGAGCAGTTCTTC
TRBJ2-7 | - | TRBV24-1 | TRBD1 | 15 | CATSAGTAVVYEQYF | TGTGCCACCAGCGCCGGGACAGCCGTTGTCTACGAGCAGTACTTC
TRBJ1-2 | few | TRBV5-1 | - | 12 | CASGEGSNGYTF | TGCGCCAGCGGGGAGGGGTCGAATGGCTACACCTTC
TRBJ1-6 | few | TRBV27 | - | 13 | CASTWVEGSPLHF | TGTGCCAGCACCTGGGTCGAGGGATCACCCCTCCACTTT
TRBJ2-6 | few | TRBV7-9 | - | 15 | CASSAGTVGANVLTF | TGTGCCAGCAGCGCGGGGACGGTTGGGGCCAACGTCCTGACTTTC
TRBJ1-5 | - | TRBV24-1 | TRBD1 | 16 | CATSDSTGGSNQPQHF | TGTGCCACCAGTGATTCGACAGGGGGAAGCAATCAGCCCCAGCATTTT
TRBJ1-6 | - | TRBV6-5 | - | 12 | CASSGRPGPLHF | TGTGCCAGCAGTGGACGACCTGGTCCCCTCCACTTT
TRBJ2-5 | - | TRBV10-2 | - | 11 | CASRSVETQYF | TGCGCCAGCAGGTCGGTGGAGACCCAGTACTTC
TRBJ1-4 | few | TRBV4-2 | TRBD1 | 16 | CASSPDRGQTNEKLFF | TGTGCCAGCAGCCCTGACAGGGGGCAGACTAATGAAAAACTGTTTTTT
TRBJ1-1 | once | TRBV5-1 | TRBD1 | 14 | CASSTGGVNTEAFF | TGCGCCAGCAGCACAGGGGGCGTAAACACTGAAGCTTTCTTT
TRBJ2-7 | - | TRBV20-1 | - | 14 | CSARGKGSTYEQYF | TGCAGTGCTAGAGGGAAGGGCAGCACCTACGAGCAGTACTTC
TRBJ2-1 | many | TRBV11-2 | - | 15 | CASSLIGGVGDEQFF | TGTGCCAGCAGCTTAATTGGGGGAGTGGGCGATGAGCAGTTCTTC
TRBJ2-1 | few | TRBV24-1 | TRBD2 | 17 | CATSDLMTSGSRNEQFF | TGTGCCACCAGTGATTTGATGACTAGCGGGAGCCGGAATGAGCAGTTCTTC
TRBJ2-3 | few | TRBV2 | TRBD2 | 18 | CASSEVAASGGITDTQYF | TGTGCCAGCAGTGAAGTCGCGGCTAGCGGGGGCATCACAGATACGCAGTATTTT
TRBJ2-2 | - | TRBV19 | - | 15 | CASSIGSPNTGELFF | TGTGCCAGTAGTATAGGTAGTCCGAACACCGGGGAGCTGTTTTTT
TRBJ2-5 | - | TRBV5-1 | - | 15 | CASSSSGHQQETQYF | TGCGCCAGCAGCTCCTCAGGACACCAACAAGAGACCCAGTACTTC
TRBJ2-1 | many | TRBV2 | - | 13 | CASSRGGYNEQFF | TGTGCCAGCAGTCGAGGGGGATACAATGAGCAGTTCTTC
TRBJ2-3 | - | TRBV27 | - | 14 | CASSSADDTDTQYF | TGTGCCAGCAGTTCGGCAGACGACACAGATACGCAGTATTTT
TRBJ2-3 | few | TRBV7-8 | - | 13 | CASSRDFNDTQYF | TGTGCCAGCAGTAGGGACTTCAACGATACGCAGTATTTT
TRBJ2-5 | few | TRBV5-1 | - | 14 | CASSLGSNKETQYF | TGCGCCAGCAGCTTGGGTTCAAACAAAGAGACCCAGTACTTC
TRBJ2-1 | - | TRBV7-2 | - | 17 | CASSPYPSGKLGNEQFF | TGTGCCAGCAGCCCCTACCCCTCCGGAAAGCTTGGCAATGAGCAGTTCTTC
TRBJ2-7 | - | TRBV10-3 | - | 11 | CATWGSYEQYF | TGTGCCACGTGGGGATCCTACGAGCAGTACTTC
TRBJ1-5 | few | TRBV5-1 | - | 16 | CASSLGKAGSNQPQHF | TGCGCCAGCAGCTTGGGGAAGGCAGGGAGCAATCAGCCCCAGCATTTT
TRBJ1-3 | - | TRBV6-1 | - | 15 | CASSLAPYSGNTIYF | TGTGCCAGCAGTCTGGCCCCCTACTCTGGAAACACCATATATTTT